This T cell receptor beta chain emerged from a study of blood T cells in healthy people across ages. This clonotype occurred a few times. Germline V gene lookup returns CDR1 SGHRS and CDR2 YFSETQ. The CDR3 is made up of 13 amino acids. The V gene lost 0 bases and the J gene lost 11 bases, with 13 bases spanning the gap. Next came a second PCR, run for 7 to 11 cycles, which used a sample-barcoded 5' primer along with a J-beta primer mix. TCRdb re-called the 5' RACE reads with MiXCR, one entry per CDR3 protein. Of 700,000 to 900,000 distinct CDR3 sequences in the sample, approximately 24% were seen once. The sample was also linked to a second study, of T cells of mothers and their children. From that second work: There was no detection of any persistent microchimeric T cell clones.

Input material: blood. The chain uses TRBV5-1 and TRBJ2-3; possibly TRBD2 for D (6 bases). The receptor was isolated from a boy under 18 in good health. The CDR3 sequence is CASSLDVTRGQYF. As DNA, the CDR3 is TGCGCCAGCAGCTTGGATGTGACTAGAGGGCAGTATTTT. Filled out from reference TRBV5-1 and TRBJ2-3, the complete variable domain reads KAGVTQTPRYLIKTRGQQVTLSCSPISGHRSVSWYQQTPGQGLQFLFEYFSETQRNKGNFPGRFSGRQFSNSRSEMNVSTLELGDSALYLCASSLDVTRGQYFGPGTRLTVL.